Listed below are T cell receptor beta chains from one sample, sequenced in a study of molecular identifiers for immune sequencing clone quantification. MiXCR, run by TCRdb on the PCR reads, gives a single entry per CDR3 protein. The sample records about 320,000 distinct CDR3 sequences, about 22% being singletons. The sample was naive CD8+ T cells from blood, with Jurkat cell RNA spiked in. The receptors derive from a human donor in good health. Some libraries in this study had Jurkat cell RNA spiked in. The CDR3 runs from the conserved cysteine through the conserved F or W. A D gene is named only where the DNA matches it firmly. Some rows have no size entry. The others give once, few or many, or a class for an expanded clone.

clone_size,j_call,d_call,v_call,cdr3_aa,cdr3_nt
many,TRBJ2-6,NA,TRBV27,CASSSRTASSGANVLTF,TGTGCCAGCAGTTCACGGACAGCTAGCTCTGGGGCCAACGTCCTGACTTTC
few,TRBJ1-1,TRBD1,TRBV2,CASSVSGGTGTEALF,TGTGCCAGCAGTGTTTCAGGGGGCACTGGCACTGAAGCTCTCTTT
few,TRBJ2-2,NA,TRBV28,CASSLTGMVSGELFF,TGTGCCAGCAGTTTAACAGGAATGGTCTCCGGGGAGCTGTTTTTT
many,TRBJ2-3,TRBD2,TRBV28,CASRTPGLAVTDTQYF,TGTGCCAGCAGGACCCCGGGACTAGCGGTCACAGATACGCAGTATTTT
few,TRBJ2-7,TRBD1,TRBV23-1,CASSHYRGHHSGEQYF,TGCGCCAGCAGTCATTACAGGGGACATCATTCGGGAGAGCAGTACTTC
many,TRBJ2-7,TRBD2,TRBV29-1,CSAGLAGDYEQYF,TGCAGCGCCGGACTAGCGGGAGACTACGAGCAGTACTTC
many,TRBJ2-7,NA,TRBV30,CAWSEHNYEQYF,TGTGCCTGGAGTGAGCACAACTACGAGCAGTACTTC
many,TRBJ1-2,NA,TRBV28,CASSLGKSSYGYTF,TGTGCCAGCAGTTTGGGCAAATCAAGCTATGGCTACACCTTC
many,TRBJ2-1,NA,TRBV19,CASSWLDEQFF,TGTGCCAGTAGTTGGCTAGATGAGCAGTTCTTC
few,TRBJ2-7,TRBD2,TRBV20-1,CSARVSGPSGGYEQYF,TGCAGTGCTAGAGTGTCTGGACCCTCGGGGGGCTACGAGCAGTACTTC
few,TRBJ1-2,NA,TRBV11-3,CASIKKTGSYGYTF,TGTGCCAGCATAAAGAAAACAGGCAGCTATGGCTACACCTTC
NA,TRBJ2-5,NA,TRBV12-3/TRBV12-4,CASGLRGGSQETQYF,TGTGCCAGCGGACTTAGGGGGGGGAGTCAAGAGACCCAGTACTTC
many,TRBJ1-2,TRBD1,TRBV2,CASSTGQANYGYTF,TGTGCCAGCAGTACTGGACAGGCTAACTATGGCTACACCTTC
many,TRBJ2-7,TRBD1,TRBV5-1,CASSSGQGHYEQYF,TGCGCCAGCAGCTCGGGACAGGGTCACTACGAGCAGTACTTC
many,TRBJ1-5,TRBD1,TRBV5-6,CASSSGQLYSNQPQHF,TGTGCCAGCAGCTCGGGACAGCTCTATAGCAATCAGCCCCAGCATTTT
many,TRBJ2-1,NA,TRBV5-4,CASSLEGAGNEQFF,TGTGCCAGCAGCTTGGAAGGGGCCGGGAATGAGCAGTTCTTC
many,TRBJ2-2,NA,TRBV7-9,CASSLPGTNTGELFF,TGTGCCAGCAGCTTACCGGGGACGAACACCGGGGAGCTGTTTTTT
many,TRBJ2-2,NA,TRBV3-1,CASSQDRLFDTGELFF,TGTGCCAGCAGCCAAGACAGGTTATTTGACACCGGGGAGCTGTTTTTT
NA,TRBJ1-5,NA,TRBV28,CASTLGTVNQPQHF,TGTGCCAGCACCCTGGGGACGGTCAATCAGCCCCAGCATTTT
few,TRBJ2-3,TRBD2,TRBV27,CASSKLLAGASDTQYF,TGTGCCAGCAGCAAACTCCTAGCGGGAGCTTCAGATACGCAGTATTTT
many,TRBJ2-7,NA,TRBV29-1,CSVVPDRTYEQYF,TGCAGCGTTGTCCCGGACCGCACCTACGAGCAGTACTTC
many,TRBJ1-2,TRBD1,TRBV6-5,CASSYSTAGGGYGYTF,TGTGCCAGCAGTTACTCGACGGCAGGGGGCGGCTATGGCTACACCTTC
many,TRBJ2-7,TRBD2,TRBV7-2,CASSLVGGAFDEQYF,TGTGCCAGCAGCTTAGTCGGGGGGGCATTCGACGAGCAGTACTTC
many,TRBJ2-1,NA,TRBV7-8,CASSSDSFSYNEQFF,TGTGCCAGCAGCTCCGACAGCTTCTCCTACAATGAGCAGTTCTTC
many,TRBJ2-1,TRBD2,TRBV7-3,CASSLVAGGPRNEQFF,TGTGCCAGCAGCCTTGTAGCGGGAGGGCCGCGGAATGAGCAGTTCTTC
NA,TRBJ2-5,NA,TRBV30,CAWGRGSVHETQYF,TGTGCCTGGGGCCGGGGTAGCGTCCACGAGACCCAGTACTTC
many,TRBJ1-1,TRBD1,TRBV28,CASSRDRAEAFF,TGTGCCAGCAGTCGGGACAGGGCTGAAGCTTTCTTT
many,TRBJ1-5,NA,TRBV20-1,CSARGSGAEPSNQPQHF,TGCAGTGCTAGAGGTTCAGGGGCCGAACCTAGCAATCAGCCCCAGCATTTT
few,TRBJ1-2,NA,TRBV28,CASSLTGRNYGYTF,TGTGCCAGCAGTTTAACAGGGAGAAACTATGGCTACACCTTC
many,TRBJ1-5,TRBD1,TRBV6-6,CASSADRAGQPQHF,TGTGCCAGCAGTGCTGACAGGGCGGGTCAGCCCCAGCATTTT
few,TRBJ2-7,NA,TRBV6-9,CASSFDRRQPHYEQYF,TGTGCCAGCAGTTTCGACCGACGACAACCCCACTACGAGCAGTACTTC
NA,TRBJ2-7,TRBD1,TRBV4-1,CASSQDGQGSPYEQYF,TGCGCCAGCAGCCAAGATGGACAGGGCAGCCCCTACGAGCAGTACTTC
NA,TRBJ1-2,NA,TRBV19,CASSIVPVETNGYTF,TGTGCCAGTAGTATAGTCCCGGTCGAGACAAATGGCTACACCTTC
many,TRBJ2-7,NA,TRBV7-8,CASSLVGDTYEQYF,TGTGCCAGCAGCTTAGTCGGGGATACCTACGAGCAGTACTTC
many,TRBJ1-1,NA,TRBV7-9,CASSHPHLTEAFF,TGTGCCAGCAGCCACCCACACTTGACTGAAGCTTTCTTT
few,TRBJ2-1,NA,TRBV23-1,CASSQSRGLDSYNEQFF,TGCGCCAGCAGTCAATCGCGGGGGCTTGATTCCTACAATGAGCAGTTCTTC
many,TRBJ1-1,NA,TRBV2,CASSEARAASGNTEAFF,TGTGCCAGCAGTGAAGCGCGGGCAGCGTCAGGGAACACTGAAGCTTTCTTT
many,TRBJ1-2,TRBD1,TRBV2,CASRSGQNYGYTF,TGTGCCAGCAGGTCGGGACAGAACTATGGCTACACCTTC
many,TRBJ1-5,NA,TRBV5-6,CASSLVASSNQPQHF,TGTGCCAGCAGCTTGGTGGCCAGTAGCAATCAGCCCCAGCATTTT
many,TRBJ2-7,NA,TRBV6-5,CASSYLLGEQYF,TGTGCCAGCAGTTACTTGCTAGGCGAGCAGTACTTC
many,TRBJ1-1,NA,TRBV29-1,CSVEVRSANTEAFF,TGCAGCGTTGAGGTCAGGTCGGCGAACACTGAAGCTTTCTTT
many,TRBJ1-1,TRBD1,TRBV29-1,CSVEGQGADAFF,TGCAGCGTTGAAGGACAGGGGGCGGATGCTTTCTTT
few,TRBJ1-6,NA,TRBV6-5,CASTPSRGLEGSPLHF,TGTGCCAGCACTCCCTCAAGGGGACTTGAGGGTTCACCCCTCCACTTT
many,TRBJ2-7,NA,TRBV28,CASSEGMTGLSYEQYF,TGTGCCAGCAGTGAGGGGATGACAGGTCTCTCCTACGAGCAGTACTTC
NA,TRBJ2-1,TRBD2,TRBV6-1,CASFGLAGGPKTHNEQFF,TGTGCCAGCTTCGGTCTAGCGGGGGGTCCCAAGACACACAATGAGCAGTTCTTC
NA,TRBJ2-7,TRBD1,TRBV15,CATSRFPRTDRDSYEQYF,TGTGCCACCAGCAGGTTCCCCCGGACGGACAGGGACTCCTACGAGCAGTACTTC
few,TRBJ2-7,NA,TRBV28,CAAARTVLSYEQYF,TGTGCCGCGGCTCGGACAGTTCTGTCCTACGAGCAGTACTTC
NA,TRBJ2-7,TRBD2,TRBV4-3,CASSQSLAASSYEQYF,TGCGCCAGCAGCCAGTCACTAGCGGCGAGCTCCTACGAGCAGTACTTC
many,TRBJ2-7,NA,TRBV5-1,CASSLVGNEQYF,TGTGCCAGCAGCTTGGTGGGAAACGAGCAGTACTTC
NA,TRBJ1-1,NA,TRBV29-1,CSVVDGGRSNTEAFF,TGCAGCGTTGTAGATGGGGGGCGGTCGAACACTGAAGCTTTCTTT
many,TRBJ2-7,NA,TRBV19,CASSTRTSDEQYF,TGTGCCAGTAGTACTCGGACTTCGGACGAGCAGTACTTC
few,TRBJ2-6,TRBD2,TRBV7-2,CASSQTSGPSGANVLTF,TGTGCCAGCAGCCAGACTAGCGGACCCTCTGGGGCCAACGTCCTGACTTTC
NA,TRBJ2-7,NA,TRBV27,CASSPRCYEQYF,TGTGCCAGCAGTCCAAGGTGCTACGAGCAGTACTTC